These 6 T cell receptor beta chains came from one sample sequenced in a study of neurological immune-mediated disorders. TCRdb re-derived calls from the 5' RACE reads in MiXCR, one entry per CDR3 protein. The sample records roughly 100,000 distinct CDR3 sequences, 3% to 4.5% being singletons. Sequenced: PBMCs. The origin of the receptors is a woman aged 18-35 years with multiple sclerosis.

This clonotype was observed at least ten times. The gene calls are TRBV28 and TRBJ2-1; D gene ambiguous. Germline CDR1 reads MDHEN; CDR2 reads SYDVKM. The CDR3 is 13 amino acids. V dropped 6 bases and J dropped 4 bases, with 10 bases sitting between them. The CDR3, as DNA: TGTGCCAGCAGCTTAGGAGTTTACAATGAGCAGTTCTTC. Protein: CASSLGVYNEQFF.

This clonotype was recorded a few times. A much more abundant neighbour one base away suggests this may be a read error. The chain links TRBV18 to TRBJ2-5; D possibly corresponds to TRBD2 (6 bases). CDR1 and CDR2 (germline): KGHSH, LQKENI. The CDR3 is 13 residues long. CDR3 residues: CASSPGSKENQYF. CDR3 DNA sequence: TGTGCCAGCTCACCCGGGAGCAAAGAGAACCAGTACTTC.

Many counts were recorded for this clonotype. CDR3 protein: CASSRGQGYEQYF. In DNA form, the CDR3 reads TGCGCCAGCAGCAGGGGGCAGGGGTACGAGCAGTACTTC. This chain links TRBV5-1 with TRBJ2-7; TRBD1 matches at 7 bases. The CDR3 is 13 amino acids. V shed 4 bases, J shed 4 bases, and the junction held 5 bases outside the gene matches. Looked up from germline, CDR1 is SGHRS and CDR2 is YFSETQ.

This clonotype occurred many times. This CDR3 is CASKGAPYEQYF. As DNA, the CDR3 is TGTGCCAGCAAGGGCGCTCCCTACGAGCAGTACTTC. The chain links TRBV12-3 or TRBV12-4 to TRBJ2-7; D ambiguous. Trimming took off 7 bases at V and 2 bases at J, with 9 bases between the two ends. CDR3 length equals 12 residues.

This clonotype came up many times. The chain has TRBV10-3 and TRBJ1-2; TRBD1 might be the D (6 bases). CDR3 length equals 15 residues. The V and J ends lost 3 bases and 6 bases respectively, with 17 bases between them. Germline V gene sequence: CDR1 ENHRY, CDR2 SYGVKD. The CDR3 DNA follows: TGTGCCATCAGTGAACCGGTTACAGGGTCAAATGGCTACACCTTC. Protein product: CAISEPVTGSNGYTF.

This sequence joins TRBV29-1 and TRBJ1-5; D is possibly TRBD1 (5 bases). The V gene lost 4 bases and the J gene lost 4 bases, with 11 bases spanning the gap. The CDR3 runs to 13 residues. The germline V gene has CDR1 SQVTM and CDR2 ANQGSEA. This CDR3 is CSVVLGANQPQHF. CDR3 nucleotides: TGCAGCGTTGTTCTAGGGGCTAATCAGCCCCAGCATTTT.